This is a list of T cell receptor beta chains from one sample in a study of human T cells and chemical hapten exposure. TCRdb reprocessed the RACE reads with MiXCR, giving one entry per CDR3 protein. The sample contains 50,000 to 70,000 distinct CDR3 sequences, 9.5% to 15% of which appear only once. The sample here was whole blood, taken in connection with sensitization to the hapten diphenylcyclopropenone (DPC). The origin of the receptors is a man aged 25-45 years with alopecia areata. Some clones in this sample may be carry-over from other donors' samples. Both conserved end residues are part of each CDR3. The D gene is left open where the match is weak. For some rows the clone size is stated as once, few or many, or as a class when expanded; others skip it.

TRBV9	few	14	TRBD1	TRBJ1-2	CASSIQGQRSGYTF	TGTGCCAGCAGCATACAGGGGCAGCGGAGTGGCTACACCTTC
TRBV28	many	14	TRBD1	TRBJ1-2	CASSFWTGGNGYTF	TGTGCCAGCAGTTTTTGGACAGGGGGCAATGGCTACACCTTC
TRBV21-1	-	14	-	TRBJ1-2	CASTLGTDNYGYTF	TGTGCCAGCACCTTGGGCACAGACAACTATGGCTACACCTTC
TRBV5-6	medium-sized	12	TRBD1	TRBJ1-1	CASSFGQAEAFF	TGTGCCAGCAGCTTTGGACAGGCTGAAGCTTTCTTT
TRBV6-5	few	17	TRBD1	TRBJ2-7	CASSYGSGTGSIYEQYF	TGTGCCAGCAGTTACGGTTCCGGGACAGGGTCAATCTACGAGCAGTACTTC
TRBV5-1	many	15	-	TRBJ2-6	CASSSSGAGANVLTF	TGCGCCAGCAGCTCTTCAGGGGCTGGGGCCAACGTCCTGACTTTC
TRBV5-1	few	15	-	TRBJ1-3	CASSLAAASGNTIYF	TGCGCCAGCAGCTTAGCTGCAGCCTCTGGAAACACCATATATTTT
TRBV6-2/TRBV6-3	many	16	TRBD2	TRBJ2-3	CASSPRLAGEEDTQYF	TGTGCCAGCAGTCCCAGACTAGCGGGGGAGGAAGATACGCAGTATTTT
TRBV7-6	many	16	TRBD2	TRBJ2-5	CASSHSGGAVRETQYF	TGTGCCAGCAGCCATAGCGGGGGGGCTGTTCGGGAGACCCAGTACTTC
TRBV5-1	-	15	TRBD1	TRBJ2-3	CASSRTGDSTDTQYF	TGCGCCAGCAGCCGGACAGGGGACAGCACAGATACGCAGTATTTT
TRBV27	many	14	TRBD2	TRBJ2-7	CASSALAGGYEQYF	TGTGCCAGCAGTGCTCTAGCGGGTGGCTACGAGCAGTACTTC
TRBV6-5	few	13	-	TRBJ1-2	CASSYRTEVGYTF	TGTGCCAGCAGTTACCGCACAGAAGTTGGCTACACCTTC
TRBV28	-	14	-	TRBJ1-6	CASSLVGARSPLHF	TGTGCCAGCAGTTTAGTTGGGGCGCGTTCACCCCTCCACTTT
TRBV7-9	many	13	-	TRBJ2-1	CASSLASNNEQFF	TGTGCCAGCAGCTTGGCCAGCAACAATGAGCAGTTCTTC
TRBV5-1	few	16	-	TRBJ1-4	CASSLDADRGNEKLFF	TGCGCCAGCAGCTTGGACGCAGACCGTGGTAATGAAAAACTGTTTTTT
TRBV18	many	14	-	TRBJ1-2	CASSPLGQNYGYTF	TGTGCCAGCTCACCACTCGGACAAAATTATGGCTACACCTTC
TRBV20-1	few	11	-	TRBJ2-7	CSVRDGREQYF	TGCAGTGTCAGGGACGGTCGGGAGCAGTACTTC
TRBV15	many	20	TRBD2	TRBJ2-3	CATSRGPGLAEGIVWDTQYF	TGTGCCACCAGCAGAGGTCCGGGACTAGCGGAAGGGATTGTATGGGATACGCAGTATTTT
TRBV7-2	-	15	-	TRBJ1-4	CASALQVATNEKLFF	TGTGCCAGCGCCTTACAGGTTGCAACTAATGAAAAACTGTTTTTT
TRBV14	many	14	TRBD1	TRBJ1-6	CASTDGTGTSPLHF	TGTGCCAGCACCGATGGGACAGGGACTTCACCCCTCCACTTT
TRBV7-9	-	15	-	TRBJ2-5	CASSLGVGEQETQYF	TGTGCCAGCAGCTTGGGCGTCGGAGAGCAAGAGACCCAGTACTTC
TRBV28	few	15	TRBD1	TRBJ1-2	CASSHLTGGDYGYTF	TGTGCCAGCAGTCATTTGACAGGGGGCGACTATGGCTACACCTTC
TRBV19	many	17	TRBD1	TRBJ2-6	CASSQQGARSGANVLTF	TGTGCCAGTAGCCAACAGGGGGCGCGCTCTGGGGCCAACGTCCTGACTTTC
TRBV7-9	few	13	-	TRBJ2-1	CASSLDGATGWFF	TGTGCCAGCAGCTTAGACGGGGCCACGGGATGGTTCTTC
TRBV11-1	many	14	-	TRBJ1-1	CASSFGRGNTEAFF	TGTGCCAGCAGCTTCGGCAGGGGGAACACTGAAGCTTTCTTT
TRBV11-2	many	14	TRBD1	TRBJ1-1	CASSWGQMNTEAFF	TGTGCCAGCAGCTGGGGACAGATGAACACTGAAGCTTTCTTT
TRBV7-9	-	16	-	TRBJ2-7	CASSLTAGTGQYEQYF	TGTGCCAGCAGCTTAACAGCCGGGACGGGGCAATACGAGCAGTACTTC
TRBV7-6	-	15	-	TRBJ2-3	CASSSRTLSTDTQYF	TGTGCCAGCAGCTCAAGGACTCTAAGCACAGATACGCAGTATTTT
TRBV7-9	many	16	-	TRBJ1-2	CASSSWKHPPGKGYTF	TGTGCCAGCAGCTCTTGGAAGCATCCCCCCGGGAAGGGCTACACCTTC
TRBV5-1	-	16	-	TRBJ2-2	CASSLESGANTGELFF	TGCGCCAGCAGCTTGGAAAGTGGGGCGAACACCGGGGAGCTGTTTTTT
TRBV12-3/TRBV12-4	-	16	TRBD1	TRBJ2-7	CASSPPDRGTSYEQYF	TGTGCCAGCAGCCCACCGGACAGGGGGACCTCCTACGAGCAGTACTTC
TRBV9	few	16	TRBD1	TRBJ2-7	CASSPGQGMSSYEQYF	TGTGCCAGCAGCCCAGGACAGGGGATGAGCTCCTACGAGCAGTACTTC